The clone carrying this TCR beta chain was counted a few times. RNA transcripts served as the template for amplifying TCR beta CDR3 regions. TCR CDR3 underwent first-round RT-PCR with the HTBI primer set. TCRdb reprocessed the multiplex PCR reads with MiXCR, giving one entry per CDR3 protein. Of about 840,000 distinct CDR3 sequences in the sample, 38% were seen once. The sample comes from a study of T cells in Graves' hyperthyroidism and ophthalmopathy. V was pared by 8 bases and J by 0 bases, with 7 bases between. CDR1 MDHEN and CDR2 SYDVKM come from the germline V gene. CDR3 size: 13 residues. Each diagnosis drew on symptoms, thyroxine, TRAb, thyroid ultrasound and orbital computed tomography findings.

The clonotype originates from a man younger than 30 with Graves' hyperthyroidism. The rearrangement joins TRBV28 to TRBJ1-4; D gene ambiguous. The sequenced sample consisted of blood. The CDR3 DNA reads as TGTGCCAGCTGTGCTGCAACTAATGAAAAACTGTTTTTT. It encodes CASCAATNEKLFF.